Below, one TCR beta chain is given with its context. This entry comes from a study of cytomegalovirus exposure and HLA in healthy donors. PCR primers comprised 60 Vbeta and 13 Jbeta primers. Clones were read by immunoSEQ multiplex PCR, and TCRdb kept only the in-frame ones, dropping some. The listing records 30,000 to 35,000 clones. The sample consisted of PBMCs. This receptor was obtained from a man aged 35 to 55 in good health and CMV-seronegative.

CDR3 sequence (DNA): TGCGCCAGCAGCCTCTTCGGAGGGTATAACAATGAGCAGTTCTTC. Amino acid sequence: CASSLFGGYNNEQFF. The chain recombines TRBV5-1 with TRBJ2-1, with TRBD2 as a possible D gene (6 bases). Trimming stripped 4 bases from V and 5 bases from J, with 16 bases between. Germline CDR1 SGHRS, CDR2 YFSETQ. The CDR3 length is 15 residues.